Following are 22 T cell receptor beta chains from one sample sequenced in a study of T-cell reconstitution after alpha-beta-depleted transplantation in children. Researchers prepared the TCRbeta library using unique molecular identifiers, the study reports. TCRdb independently ran MiXCR on the PCR reads; one entry per CDR3 protein. The sample holds around 800,000 distinct CDR3 sequences, under 20% seen once. This specimen consisted of PBMCs, mostly from graft donor cells, obtained 360 days after TCRalphabeta/CD19-depleted stem cell transplant. All receptors come from a male patient younger than 18 who had a stem cell transplant for acute lymphoblastic leukemia, so the T cells may come from the graft donor.

This clonotype turned up a few times. The gene calls are TRBV4-1 and TRBJ2-1; D remains unclear. V lost 3 bases, J lost 0 bases, and 15 bases lay in between. Germline CDR1 and CDR2: MGHRA and YSYEKL. CDR3 length: 17 residues. The CDR3 loop reads CASSQRSQRSSYNEQFF. In nucleotides, the CDR3 is TGCGCCAGCAGCCAGAGGAGCCAGCGCAGCTCCTACAATGAGCAGTTCTTC.

The J gene is TRBJ1-6, the V gene TRBV5-1; no reliable D call. The ends were cut back, 1 base at V and 6 bases at J, with 2 bases in the middle. This CDR3 contains 12 residues. Germline lookup yields CDR1 SGHRS and CDR2 YFSETQ. As DNA, the CDR3 is TGCGCCAGCAGCTTGTCTAATTCACCCCTCCACTTT. This sequence encodes CASSLSNSPLHF.

The chain has TRBV11-2 and TRBJ2-7; tentatively, D is TRBD1 (6 bases). The germline V gene has CDR1 SGHAT and CDR2 FQNNGV. This CDR3 region has 15 residues. Trimming shortened V by 2 bases and J by 6 bases, and 17 bases separated the two germline ends. CDR3 amino acids: CASSLIYQGTGEQYF. In DNA, the CDR3 is TGTGCCAGCAGCTTAATTTATCAGGGGACGGGCGAGCAGTACTTC.

The gene calls are TRBV5-1 and TRBJ1-1, with a weak D call TRBD1 (6 bases). Deletions cut 0 bases from V and 4 bases from J, with 28 bases between. Per the germline V gene, CDR1 is SGHRS and CDR2 is YFSETQ. The CDR3 sequence is 20 residues long. CDR3 residues: CASSLVGVVTALRGGTEAFF. The CDR3 DNA is TGCGCCAGCAGCTTGGTTGGGGTCGTGACAGCCTTAAGAGGGGGCACTGAAGCTTTCTTT.

The chain employs TRBV3-1 and TRBJ2-1, with D perhaps matching TRBD1 or TRBD2 (5 bases each). The CDR3 sequence is 15 residues long. Trimming stripped 3 bases from V and 7 bases from J, with 16 bases between. CDR1 and CDR2 from the germline V gene are LGHDT and YNNKEL (reference sequence). The CDR3 reads CASSHERTGANEQFF. CDR3 DNA: TGTGCCAGCAGCCATGAACGGACCGGGGCGAATGAGCAGTTCTTC.

The chain joins TRBV4-1 to TRBJ2-3; 8 bases fit TRBD2. Germline CDR1 reads MGHRA; CDR2 reads YSYEKL. The ends lost 4 bases at V and 4 bases at J; junction bases unmatched: 7. The CDR3 is 15 residues long. DNA for the CDR3: TGCGCCAGCAGCCGACCCAGCGGGAGCGCAGATACGCAGTATTTT. This sequence encodes CASSRPSGSADTQYF.

The chain carries TRBV5-1 and TRBJ2-7, with TRBD1 matching 9 bases. CDR1 is SGHRS, CDR2 YFSETQ, per germline. V dropped 3 bases and J dropped 3; count of bases not matched to a gene: 16. CDR3 size: 18 residues. This chain's CDR3 is CASSYSGTGLFARYEQYF. In DNA, the CDR3 is TGCGCCAGCAGCTACAGCGGGACAGGGCTTTTTGCCCGCTACGAGCAGTACTTC.

The chain carries TRBV4-1 and TRBJ2-7, with TRBD2 matching 9 bases. In germline, CDR1 is MGHRA, CDR2 YSYEKL. This CDR3 region has 16 residues. J lost 0 bases, V lost 2 bases, and 5 bases had no gene match. Here the CDR3 DNA reads TGCGCCAGCAGCCAAATGCTACTAGCGGGCTCCTACGAGCAGTACTTC. Protein sequence: CASSQMLLAGSYEQYF.

The CDR3 DNA sequence: TGCAGTGCTGGCCGACAGAAACCCTACAATGAGCAGTTCTTC. It specifies CSAGRQKPYNEQFF. The chain uses TRBV20-1 and TRBJ2-1; D may be TRBD1 (5 bases). CDR3 length equals 14 residues. Germline loops: CDR1 DFQATT, CDR2 SNEGSKA (reference sequence). Trimming left V 5 bases short and J 2 bases short, with 13 bases between.

This clonotype turned up a few times. The chain recombines TRBV20-1 with TRBJ2-1, with a possible D match to TRBD2 (6 bases). The germline V gene encodes CDR1 DFQATT and CDR2 SNEGSKA (reference sequence). The CDR3 consists of 15 residues. The V and J ends lost 0 bases and 1 base respectively, with 10 bases between them. Here the CDR3 reads CSARDGGFSYNEQFF. The CDR3 nucleotides are TGCAGTGCTAGAGATGGGGGGTTTTCCTACAATGAGCAGTTCTTC.

The gene calls are TRBV9 and TRBJ2-5; tentative D call: TRBD2 (5 bases). Germline V gene lookup returns CDR1 SGDLS and CDR2 YYNGEE. The CDR3 totals 15 residues. V was pared by 2 bases and J by 1 base, with 12 bases between. The CDR3 DNA follows: TGTGCCAGCAGCGTCCTCGAGGGCCCCCAAGAGACCCAGTACTTC. Translation: CASSVLEGPQETQYF.

This clonotype was counted a few times. The chain combines TRBV5-1 with TRBJ2-1; D tentatively reads TRBD1 or TRBD2 (6 bases each). Looked up from germline, CDR1 is SGHRS and CDR2 is YFSETQ. The CDR3 loop spans 14 amino acids. Trimming left V 4 bases short and J 7 bases short, with 15 bases between. The CDR3 sequence: CASSPGQRANEQFF. In nucleotides, the CDR3 is TGCGCCAGCAGCCCCGGACAGCGGGCAAATGAGCAGTTCTTC.

This clonotype appeared a few times. V usage is TRBV11-2 and J usage is TRBJ2-7, with TRBD2 matching 11 bases. J lost 4 bases, V lost 4 bases, and 18 bases had no gene match. CDR3 length: 19 residues. The germline CDR1 and CDR2 sequences are SGHAT and FQNNGV. The CDR3 coding sequence is TGTGCCAGCAGCTCTTCGGGACTAGCGGAAGGATCTTTAATTTACGAGCAGTACTTC. Its translation is CASSSSGLAEGSLIYEQYF.

This clonotype has a single count. DNA of the CDR3: TGTGCCAGCCCAGCGAGGGAAGCCGGGGAGCTGTTTTTT. This codes for CASPAREAGELFF. The V call is TRBV6-1, the J call TRBJ2-2; D perhaps matches TRBD2 (5 bases). V was clipped by 8 bases and J by 6 bases, with 13 bases between them. Germline lookup yields CDR1 MNHNS and CDR2 SASEGT. The CDR3 extends over 13 amino acids.

The chain employs TRBV9 and TRBJ2-2, with a weak D call TRBD2 (6 bases). Germline lookup yields CDR1 SGDLS and CDR2 YYNGEE. V was trimmed by 2 bases and J by 1 base, leaving 12 bases between them. This CDR3 spans 16 amino acids. For the CDR3, the DNA is TGTGCCAGCAGCGTTAAGGTGGGGGGGAACACCGGGGAGCTGTTTTTT. Its protein is CASSVKVGGNTGELFF. Variable domain in full (rest from reference TRBV9 and TRBJ2-2): DSGVTQTPKHLITATGQRVTLRCSPRSGDLSVYWYQQSLDQGLQFLIQYYNGEERAKGNILERFSAQQFPDLHSELNLSSLELGDSALYFCASSVKVGGNTGELFFGEGSRLTVL.

This clonotype was counted at least ten times. The V call is TRBV12-3 or TRBV12-4, the J call TRBJ2-7; TRBD2 is a possible D gene (6 bases). This CDR3 contains 15 residues. Trimming took 3 bases from V and 3 from J, leaving 15 bases between them. The CDR3 DNA reads TGTGCCAGCAGTTTGGGAGGACAAGGATACTACGAGCAGTACTTC. Translation: CASSLGGQGYYEQYF.

The gene calls are TRBV20-1 and TRBJ2-1; D not resolved. Germline CDR1 is DFQATT and CDR2 is SNEGSKA (reference sequence). The CDR3 runs to 13 residues. Trimming took off 1 base at V and 8 bases at J, with 12 bases between the two ends. In nucleotides, the CDR3 is TGCAGTGCTAGAGTCGCCGGAAGGGATGAGCAGTTCTTC. Its translation is CSARVAGRDEQFF.

This clonotype was observed a few times. This sequence joins TRBV18 and TRBJ2-1, with 9 bases identical to TRBD1. The CDR3 has 16 residues. V was clipped by 1 base and J by 6 bases; unmatched bases: 7. Germline V gene lookup returns CDR1 KGHSH and CDR2 LQKENI. The CDR3 DNA reads as TGTGCCAGCTCACCACGCGGACAGGGGTTTGGCAATGAGCAGTTCTTC. Amino acid sequence: CASSPRGQGFGNEQFF.

This clonotype was detected a few times. The rearrangement uses TRBV7-6 and TRBJ2-2; 8 nucleotides line up with TRBD1. The V and J ends lost 4 bases and 0 bases, in that order; junction bases with no gene match: 1. Germline values: CDR1 SGHVS, CDR2 FNYEAQ. The CDR3 loop spans 15 amino acids. CDR3 nucleotides: TGTGCCAGCAGCTCGGACAGGGCGAACACCGGGGAGCTGTTTTTT. Its protein product is CASSSDRANTGELFF.

The chain is built from TRBV12-5 and TRBJ1-2; tentative D call: TRBD1 (6 bases). The CDR3 runs to 13 residues. V was clipped by 2 bases and J by 8 bases, with 12 bases between them. The V gene's germline CDR1 is LGHNT and CDR2 FRNRAP. The CDR3 loop reads CASGLQGLGGYTF. As DNA, the CDR3 is TGTGCTAGTGGTTTGCAGGGGTTAGGGGGCTACACCTTC.

The J gene is TRBJ1-1, the V gene TRBV15, with D unresolved. This CDR3 has 15 residues. Germline CDR1 LNHNV, CDR2 YYDKDF (reference sequence). V was shortened by 5 bases and J by 0 bases, with 13 bases between the two germline ends. CDR3 loop: CATSGRILMNTEAFF. The DNA of the CDR3 is TGTGCCACCAGCGGAAGAATACTCATGAACACTGAAGCTTTCTTT.

The J gene is TRBJ2-7, the V gene TRBV12-3 or TRBV12-4; 11 bases are a match to TRBD2. The CDR3 loop spans 17 amino acids. Trimming removed 2 bases from V and 0 bases from J; junction bases left unmatched: 6. This chain's CDR3 is CASSLLAGGRVSYEQYF. The CDR3 coding sequence is TGTGCCAGCAGTTTACTAGCGGGAGGCCGCGTCTCCTACGAGCAGTACTTC.